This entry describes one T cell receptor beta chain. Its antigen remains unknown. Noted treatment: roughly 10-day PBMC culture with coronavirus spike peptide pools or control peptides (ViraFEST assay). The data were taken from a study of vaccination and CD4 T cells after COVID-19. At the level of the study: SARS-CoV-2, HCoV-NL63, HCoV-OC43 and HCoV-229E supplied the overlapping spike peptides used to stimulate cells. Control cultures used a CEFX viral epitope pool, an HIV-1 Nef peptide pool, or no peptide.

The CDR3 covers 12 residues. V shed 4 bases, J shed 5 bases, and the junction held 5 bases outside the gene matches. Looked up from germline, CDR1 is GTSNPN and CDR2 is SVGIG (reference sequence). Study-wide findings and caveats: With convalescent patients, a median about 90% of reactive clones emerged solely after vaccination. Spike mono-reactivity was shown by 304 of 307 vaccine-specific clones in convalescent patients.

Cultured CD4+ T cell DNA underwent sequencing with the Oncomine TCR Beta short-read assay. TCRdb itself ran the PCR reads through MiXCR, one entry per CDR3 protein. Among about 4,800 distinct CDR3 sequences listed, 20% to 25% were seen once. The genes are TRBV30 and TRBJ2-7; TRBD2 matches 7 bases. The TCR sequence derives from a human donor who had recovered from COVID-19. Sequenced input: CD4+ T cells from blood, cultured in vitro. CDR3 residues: CAWNGAGDEQYF. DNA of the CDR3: TGTGCCTGGAACGGGGCGGGGGACGAGCAGTACTTC.